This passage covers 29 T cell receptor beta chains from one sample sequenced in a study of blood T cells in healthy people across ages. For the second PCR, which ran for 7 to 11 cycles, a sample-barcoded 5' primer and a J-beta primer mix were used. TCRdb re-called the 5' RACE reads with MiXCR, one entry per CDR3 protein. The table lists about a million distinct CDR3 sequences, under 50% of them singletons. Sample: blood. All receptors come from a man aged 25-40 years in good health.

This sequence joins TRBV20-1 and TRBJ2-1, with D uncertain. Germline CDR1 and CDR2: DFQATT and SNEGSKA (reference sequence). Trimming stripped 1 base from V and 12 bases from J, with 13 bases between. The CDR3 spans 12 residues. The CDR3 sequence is CSARVSEQRQFF. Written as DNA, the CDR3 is TGCAGTGCTAGAGTGAGCGAGCAGCGGCAGTTCTTC.

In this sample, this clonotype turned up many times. CDR3: CASSSRGRSSYNEQFF. In DNA form, the CDR3 reads TGTGCCAGCAGTTCGAGGGGGCGGAGCTCCTACAATGAGCAGTTCTTC. This sequence joins TRBV6-2 or TRBV6-3 and TRBJ2-1, with TRBD1 identical over 7 bases. The CDR3 loop spans 16 amino acids. Trimming at V came to 4 bases and at J to 0 bases, leaving 6 bases not matched to a gene. Germline CDR1 MNHEY, CDR2 SVGEGT.

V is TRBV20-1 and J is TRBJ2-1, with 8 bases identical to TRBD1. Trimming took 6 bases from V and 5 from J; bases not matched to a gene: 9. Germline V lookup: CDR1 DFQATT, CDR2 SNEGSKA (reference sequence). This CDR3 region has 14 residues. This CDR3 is CSAYVRDRNNEQFF. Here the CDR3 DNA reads TGCAGTGCATACGTCCGGGACAGGAACAATGAGCAGTTCTTC.

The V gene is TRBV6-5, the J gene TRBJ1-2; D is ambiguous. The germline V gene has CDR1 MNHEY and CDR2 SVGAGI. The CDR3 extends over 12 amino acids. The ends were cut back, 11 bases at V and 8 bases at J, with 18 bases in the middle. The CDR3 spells CARPMGHRGYTF. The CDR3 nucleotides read TGTGCCCGCCCGATGGGTCATAGGGGCTACACCTTC.

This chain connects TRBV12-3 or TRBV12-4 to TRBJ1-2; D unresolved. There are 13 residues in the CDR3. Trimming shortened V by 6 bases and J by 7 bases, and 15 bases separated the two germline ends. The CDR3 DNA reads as TGTGCCAGCAGATTTTCGGGCCGGGGTGGCTACACCTTC. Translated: CASRFSGRGGYTF.

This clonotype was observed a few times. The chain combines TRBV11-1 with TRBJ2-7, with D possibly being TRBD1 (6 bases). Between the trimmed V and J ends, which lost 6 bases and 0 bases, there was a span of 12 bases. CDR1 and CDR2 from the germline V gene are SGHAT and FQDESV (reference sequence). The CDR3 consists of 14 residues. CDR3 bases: TGTGCCAGCAGGTACAGGGCCAGCTCCTACGAGCAGTACTTC. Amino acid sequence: CASRYRASSYEQYF.

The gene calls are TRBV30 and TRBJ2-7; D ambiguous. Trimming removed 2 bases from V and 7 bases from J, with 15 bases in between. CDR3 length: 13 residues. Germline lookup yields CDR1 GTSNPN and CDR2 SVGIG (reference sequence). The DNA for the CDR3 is TGTGCCTGGAGTACCCATAAGGGCAATGAGCAGTACTTC. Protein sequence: CAWSTHKGNEQYF.

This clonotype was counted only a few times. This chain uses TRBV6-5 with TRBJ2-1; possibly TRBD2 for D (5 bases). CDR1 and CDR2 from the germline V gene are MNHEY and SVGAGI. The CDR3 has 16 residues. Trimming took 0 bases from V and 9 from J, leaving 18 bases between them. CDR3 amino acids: CASSYSTGRFFGEQFF. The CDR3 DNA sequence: TGTGCCAGCAGTTACTCGACGGGAAGGTTTTTCGGTGAGCAGTTCTTC.

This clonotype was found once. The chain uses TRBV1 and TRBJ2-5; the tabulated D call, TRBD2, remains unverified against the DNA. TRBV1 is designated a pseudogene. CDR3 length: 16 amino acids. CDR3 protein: CTSSQVPAGALNEQYF. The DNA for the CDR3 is TGCACCAGCAGCCAAGTCCCAGCGGGAGCCCTCAATGAGCAGTACTTC.

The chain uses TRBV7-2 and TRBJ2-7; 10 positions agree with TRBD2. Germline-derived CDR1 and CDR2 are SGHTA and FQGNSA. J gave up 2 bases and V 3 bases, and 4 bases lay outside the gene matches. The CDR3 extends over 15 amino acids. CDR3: CASSLGLAFPYEQYF. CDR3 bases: TGTGCCAGCAGCTTGGGACTAGCGTTTCCCTACGAGCAGTACTTC.

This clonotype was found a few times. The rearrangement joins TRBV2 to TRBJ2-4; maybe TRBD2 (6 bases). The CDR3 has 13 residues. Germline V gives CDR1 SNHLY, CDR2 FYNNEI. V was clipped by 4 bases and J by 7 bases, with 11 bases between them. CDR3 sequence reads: CASSGGVRNIQYF. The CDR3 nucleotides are TGTGCCAGCAGTGGCGGGGTCCGGAACATTCAGTACTTC.

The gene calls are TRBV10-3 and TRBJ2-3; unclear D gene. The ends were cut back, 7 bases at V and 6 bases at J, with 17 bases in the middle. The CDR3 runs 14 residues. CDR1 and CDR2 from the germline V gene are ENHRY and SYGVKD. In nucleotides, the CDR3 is TGTGCCATCAACAAAGGACCAGACACGGATACGCAGTATTTT. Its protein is CAINKGPDTDTQYF.

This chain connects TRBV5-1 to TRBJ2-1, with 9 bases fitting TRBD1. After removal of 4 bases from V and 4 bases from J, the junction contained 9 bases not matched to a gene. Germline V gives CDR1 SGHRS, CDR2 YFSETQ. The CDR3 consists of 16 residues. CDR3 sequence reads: CASSAVGQGGYNEQFF. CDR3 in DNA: TGCGCCAGCAGCGCGGTGGGACAGGGTGGTTACAATGAGCAGTTCTTC. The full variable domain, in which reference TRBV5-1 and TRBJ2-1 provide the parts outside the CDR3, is KAGVTQTPRYLIKTRGQQVTLSCSPISGHRSVSWYQQTPGQGLQFLFEYFSETQRNKGNFPGRFSGRQFSNSRSEMNVSTLELGDSALYLCASSAVGQGGYNEQFFGPGTRLTVL.

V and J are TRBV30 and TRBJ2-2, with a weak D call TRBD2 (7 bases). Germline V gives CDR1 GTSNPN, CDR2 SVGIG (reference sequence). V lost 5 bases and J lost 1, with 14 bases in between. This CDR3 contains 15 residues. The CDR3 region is CAWEWGGMNTGELFF. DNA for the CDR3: TGTGCCTGGGAATGGGGGGGCATGAACACCGGGGAGCTGTTTTTT.

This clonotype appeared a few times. CDR3 sequence (DNA): TGCAGTGCTAGAGACTCAGTTGGGGGAGGCGGGAGCTATGGCTACACCTTC. It codes for CSARDSVGGGGSYGYTF. The rearrangement links TRBV20-1 to TRBJ1-2, with D perhaps matching TRBD1 (5 bases). This CDR3 is 17 amino acids long. Trimming removed 0 bases at V and 4 bases at J, with 21 bases between. CDR1 is DFQATT and CDR2 is SNEGSKA in the germline V gene (reference sequence).

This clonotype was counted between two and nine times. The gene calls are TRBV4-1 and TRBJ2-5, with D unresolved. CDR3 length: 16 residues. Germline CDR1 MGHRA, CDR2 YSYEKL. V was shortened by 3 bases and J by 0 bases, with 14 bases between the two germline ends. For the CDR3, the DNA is TGCGCCAGCAGCCAGGAGTGGGTGGGGTACCAAGAGACCCAGTACTTC. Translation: CASSQEWVGYQETQYF.

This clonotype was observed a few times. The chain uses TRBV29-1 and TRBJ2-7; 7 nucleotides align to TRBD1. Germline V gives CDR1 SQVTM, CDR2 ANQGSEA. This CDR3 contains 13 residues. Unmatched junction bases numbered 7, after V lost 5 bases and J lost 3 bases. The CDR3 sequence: CSVIQGPVYEQYF. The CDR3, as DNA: TGCAGCGTTATACAGGGGCCAGTCTACGAGCAGTACTTC.

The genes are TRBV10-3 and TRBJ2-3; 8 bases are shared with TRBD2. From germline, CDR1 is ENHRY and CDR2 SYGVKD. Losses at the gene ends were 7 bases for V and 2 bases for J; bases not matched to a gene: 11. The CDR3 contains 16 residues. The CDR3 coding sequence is TGTGCCATCACTCCCTCCCCAGCGGGGGCCACAGATACGCAGTATTTT. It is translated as CAITPSPAGATDTQYF.

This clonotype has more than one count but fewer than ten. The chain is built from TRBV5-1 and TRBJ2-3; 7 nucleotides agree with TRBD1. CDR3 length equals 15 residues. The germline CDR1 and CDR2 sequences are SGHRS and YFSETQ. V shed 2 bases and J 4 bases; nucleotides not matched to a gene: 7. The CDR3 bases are TGCGCCAGCAGCTTACACAGGGGCGAGTCAGATACGCAGTATTTT. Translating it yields CASSLHRGESDTQYF.

The CDR3 sequence is CAISESGTGGGQPQHF. DNA of the CDR3: TGTGCCATCAGTGAGTCAGGGACAGGGGGCGGTCAGCCCCAGCATTTT. The rearrangement uses TRBV10-3 and TRBJ1-5, with TRBD1 matching 12 bases. In germline, CDR1 is ENHRY, CDR2 SYGVKD. Unmatched junction bases numbered 3, after V lost 0 bases and J lost 6 bases. The CDR3 extends over 16 amino acids.

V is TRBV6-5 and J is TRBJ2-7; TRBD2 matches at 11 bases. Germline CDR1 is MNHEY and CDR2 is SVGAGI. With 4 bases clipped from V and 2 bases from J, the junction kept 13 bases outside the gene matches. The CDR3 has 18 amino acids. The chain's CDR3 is CASSSPTSGASIPYEQYF. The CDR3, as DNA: TGTGCCAGCAGTTCCCCGACTAGCGGGGCCAGCATACCCTACGAGCAGTACTTC.

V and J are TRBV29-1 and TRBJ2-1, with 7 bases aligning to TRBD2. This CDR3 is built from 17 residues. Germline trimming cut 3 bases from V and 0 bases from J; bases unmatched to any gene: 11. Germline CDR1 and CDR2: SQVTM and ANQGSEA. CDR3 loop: CSVDDVGGRISYNEQFF. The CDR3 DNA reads TGCAGCGTTGACGATGTGGGGGGGAGGATCTCCTACAATGAGCAGTTCTTC.

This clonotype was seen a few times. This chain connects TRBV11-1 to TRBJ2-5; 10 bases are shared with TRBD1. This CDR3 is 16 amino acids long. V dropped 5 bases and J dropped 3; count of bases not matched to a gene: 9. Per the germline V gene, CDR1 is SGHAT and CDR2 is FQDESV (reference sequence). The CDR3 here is CASSTTAGTGEETQYF. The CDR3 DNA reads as TGTGCCAGCAGCACGACCGCCGGGACAGGGGAAGAGACCCAGTACTTC. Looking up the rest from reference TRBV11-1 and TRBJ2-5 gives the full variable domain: EAEVAQSPRYKITEKSQAVAFWCDPISGHATLYWYRQILGQGPELLVQFQDESVVDDSQLPKDRFSAERLKGVDSTLKIQPAELGDSAMYLCASSTTAGTGEETQYFGPGTRLLVL.

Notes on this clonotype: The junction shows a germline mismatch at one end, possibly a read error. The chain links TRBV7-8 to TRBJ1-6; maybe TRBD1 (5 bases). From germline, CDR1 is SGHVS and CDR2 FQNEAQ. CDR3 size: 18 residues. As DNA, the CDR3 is TGTGCCGGCAGCTTAGCGCAGGACACGAGCTCCTATAATTCACCCCTCCACTTT. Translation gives CAGSLAQDTSSYNSPLHF.

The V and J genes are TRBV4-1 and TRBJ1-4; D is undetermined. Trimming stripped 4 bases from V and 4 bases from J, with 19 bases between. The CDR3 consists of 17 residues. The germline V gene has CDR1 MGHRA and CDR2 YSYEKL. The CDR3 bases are TGCGCCAGCAGCCCCTCTCTGTCGACGGCCCGTAATGAAAAACTGTTTTTT. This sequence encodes CASSPSLSTARNEKLFF.

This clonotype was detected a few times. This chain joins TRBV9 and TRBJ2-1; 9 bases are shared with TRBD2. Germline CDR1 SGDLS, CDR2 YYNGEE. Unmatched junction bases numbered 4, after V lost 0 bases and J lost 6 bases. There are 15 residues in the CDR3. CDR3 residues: CASSVEAGGGNEQFF. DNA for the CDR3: TGTGCCAGCAGCGTAGAGGCGGGGGGGGGCAATGAGCAGTTCTTC.

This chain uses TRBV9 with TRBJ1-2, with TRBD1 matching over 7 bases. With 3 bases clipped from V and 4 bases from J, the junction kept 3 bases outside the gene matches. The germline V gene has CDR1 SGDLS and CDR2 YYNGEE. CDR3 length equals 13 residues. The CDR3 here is CASSETGFYGYTF. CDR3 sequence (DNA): TGTGCCAGCAGCGAGACAGGGTTCTATGGCTACACCTTC.

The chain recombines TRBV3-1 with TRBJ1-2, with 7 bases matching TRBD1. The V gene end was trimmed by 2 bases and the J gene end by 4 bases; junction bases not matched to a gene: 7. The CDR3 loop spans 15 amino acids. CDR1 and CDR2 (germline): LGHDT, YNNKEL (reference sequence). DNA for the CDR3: TGTGCCAGCAGCCAAAAGACAGGGCCTGGCTATGGCTACACCTTC. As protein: CASSQKTGPGYGYTF.

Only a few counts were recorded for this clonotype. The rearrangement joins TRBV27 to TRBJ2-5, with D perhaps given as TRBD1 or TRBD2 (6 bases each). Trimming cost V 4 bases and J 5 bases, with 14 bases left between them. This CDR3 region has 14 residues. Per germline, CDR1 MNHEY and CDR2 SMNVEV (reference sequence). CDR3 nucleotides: TGTGCCAGCAGTTCGCTTGGAGGGGGTGAGACCCAGTACTTC. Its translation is CASSSLGGGETQYF.